What follows describes a single T cell receptor beta chain. The antigen remains unidentified. Trimming at V came to 5 bases and at J to 1 base, leaving 7 bases not matched to a gene. The CDR3 covers 15 residues. Germline assignment: CDR1 MNHEY and CDR2 SMNVEV (reference sequence). Cells designated naive CD8 were CD45RO-negative and were positively selected for CCR7, with terminally differentiated effector memory CD45RA+ cells excluded. Donors comprised only Caucasian adults living in Nashville, Tennessee. The data belong to a study of shared clonotypes between healthy human individuals. General observations from the study: Clonotype sharing among donors, it was expected, would be affected by sequencing depth. Among the subsets, naive ones generally showed larger estimated richness than memory ones.

Assay: immunoSEQ multiplex PCR; the TCRdb copy retains only in-frame clones and omits some. The sample has about 1,900,000 clones; 85% to 95% are singletons. The origin of this receptor is a man aged 18 to 29 in good health. The chain joins TRBV27 to TRBJ2-7; 8 nucleotides match TRBD2. The sample was naive CD8+ T cells sorted from blood. This chain's CDR3 is CASSAGRGLSYEQYF. CDR3 DNA sequence: TGTGCCAGCAGTGCCGGGAGGGGCTTATCCTACGAGCAGTACTTC.